The rows below give T cell receptor beta chains drawn from one sample of a study of blood T cell repertoires in COVID-19. Some clones are missing from TCRdb's copy, which holds only in-frame ones; the method was immunoSEQ multiplex PCR. The data show about 190,000 clones, 75% to 90% seen once. The source material was peripheral blood. The receptors stem from a young man with acute or convalescent COVID-19. Each CDR3 is given without its conserved first and last residue. D genes are given only for firm matches.

d_call v_call cdr3_aa
TRBD1 TRBV7-9 ASSPGQGAETQY
TRBD2 TRBV18 ASSRTSGSADTQY
TRBD2 TRBV7-3 ASSNGLAGVTEQY
. TRBV6-1 ASSVKGGASYHTEAF
. TRBV9 ASSVDGGGKETQY
. TRBV7-2 ASSLMITQTNSPLH
. TRBV30 AWSLVPRSPLH
. TRBV7-6 ASSFGSARSDTQY
TRBD2 TRBV9 ASSVAAGVVANEQF
. TRBV7-9 ASSLLFVSNEQF
. TRBV12-5 ASAFRESQPQH
TRBD1 TRBV6-5 ASSYSRDREY
. TRBV12-3/TRBV12-4 ASRYRNGQF
. TRBV5-1 ASSSGLLGANVLT